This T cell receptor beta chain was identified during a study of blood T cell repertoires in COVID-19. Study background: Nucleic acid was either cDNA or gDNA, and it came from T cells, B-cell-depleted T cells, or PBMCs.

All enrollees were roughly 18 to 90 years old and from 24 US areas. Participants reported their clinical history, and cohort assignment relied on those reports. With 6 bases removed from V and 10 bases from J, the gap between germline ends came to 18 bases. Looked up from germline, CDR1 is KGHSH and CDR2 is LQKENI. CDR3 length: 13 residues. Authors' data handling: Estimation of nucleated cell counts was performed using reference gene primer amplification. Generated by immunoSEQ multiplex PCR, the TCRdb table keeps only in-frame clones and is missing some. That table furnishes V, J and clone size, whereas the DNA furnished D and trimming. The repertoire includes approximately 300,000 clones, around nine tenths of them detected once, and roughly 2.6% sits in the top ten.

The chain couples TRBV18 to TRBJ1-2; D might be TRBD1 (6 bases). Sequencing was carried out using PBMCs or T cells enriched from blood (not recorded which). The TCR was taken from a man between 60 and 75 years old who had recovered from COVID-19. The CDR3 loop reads CASSQGTQRDYTF. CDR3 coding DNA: TGTGCCAGCTCGCAGGGGACGCAACGTGACTACACCTTC.